Here is one TCR beta chain with its context. Its antigen is not identified. This entry is derived from a study of shared clonotypes between healthy human individuals. Study outcomes and limitations: Some naive CD4 clonotypes, about 5%, turned up in common across a handful of donors. Expectations were that clonotype sharing among donors would be affected by sequencing depth.

CDR3 length: 12 amino acids. V shed 5 bases and J shed 4 bases, with 6 bases lying between them. Germline V gene sequence: CDR1 SGHTA, CDR2 FQGTGA. At the deep level, the assay was run. An approximately 220 ng quantity of DNA, some 30,000 T cell genomes, went into the sorted-subset replicate PCRs. Sequencing used immunoSEQ multiplex PCR; TCRdb keeps in-frame clones, though not all of them. The repertoire holds around 2.1 million clones, with roughly 91% as singletons. Naivety among CD8 cells was defined by CD45RO negativity and positive CCR7 selection, thereby excluding terminally differentiated effector memory CD45RA+ cells.

This clonotype was obtained from a man aged 18-30 years in good health. Some clones in this sample may be carry-over from other donors' samples. The chain is built from TRBV7-3 and TRBJ1-3; D ambiguous. The sample was naive CD8+ T cells from PBMCs. CDR3 coding DNA: TGTGCCAGCAGCCCCGGGGGAAACACCATATATTTT. Protein product: CASSPGGNTIYF.